What follows are 24 T cell receptor beta chains derived from one specimen sequenced in a study of vaccination and CD4 T cells after COVID-19. No antigen has been assigned to these receptors. Treatment meaning: approximately 9-day PBMC culture with coronavirus spike peptide pools or control peptides (ViraFEST assay). An Oncomine TCR Beta short-read assay was used to sequence the DNA from cultured CD4+ T cells. TCRdb independently ran MiXCR on the PCR reads; one entry per CDR3 protein. The data hold 7,800 or so distinct CDR3 sequences, with around half observed a single time. The sample was CD4+ T cells from blood, cultured in vitro. Receptor source: a human donor who had recovered from COVID-19.

There are a few counts of this clonotype. This chain connects TRBV7-2 to TRBJ1-5; 7 bases line up with TRBD1. The junction had 10 bases not matched to a gene; V was cut back by 6 bases and J by 8 bases. This CDR3 has 14 amino acids. In germline, CDR1 is SGHTA, CDR2 FQGNSA. For the CDR3, the DNA is TGTGCCAGCAGTCGAGCAGGGGGGAGAGAGCCCCAGCATTTT. The encoded protein is CASSRAGGREPQHF.

The chain carries TRBV7-3 and TRBJ2-1; the D call may be TRBD1 or TRBD2 (5 bases each). The CDR3 is made up of 14 amino acids. Germline-derived CDR1 and CDR2 are SGHTA and FQGTGA. V lost 4 bases, J lost 8 bases, and 15 bases lay in between. Here the CDR3 reads CASSSRGPRDEQFF. CDR3 in DNA: TGTGCCAGCAGCTCTCGGGGCCCCAGGGATGAGCAGTTCTTC.

The CDR3 is CASGGGGSSYNSPLHF. The CDR3 DNA follows: TGTGCCAGTGGGGGCGGGGGAAGCTCCTATAATTCACCCCTCCACTTT. The chain is built from TRBV19 and TRBJ1-6; TRBD1 might be the D (6 bases). Trimming took off 8 bases at V and 0 bases at J, with 14 bases between the two ends. This CDR3 spans 16 amino acids. The germline V gene has CDR1 LNHDA and CDR2 SQIVND (reference sequence). Filled out from reference TRBV19 and TRBJ1-6, the complete variable domain reads DGGITQSPKYLFRKEGQNVTLSCEQNLNHDAMYWYRQDPGQGLRLIYYSQIVNDFQKGDIAEGYSVSREKKESFPLTVTSAQKNPTAFYLCASGGGGSSYNSPLHFGNGTRLTVT.

This clonotype was recorded a few times. CDR3 sequence (DNA): TGTGCCAGCAGTTCGTACACCGGGGAGCTGTTTTTT. Its translation is CASSSYTGELFF. This chain links TRBV27 with TRBJ2-2, with D unresolved. Germline-derived CDR1 and CDR2 are MNHEY and SMNVEV (reference sequence). Between the trimmed V and J ends, which lost 4 bases and 3 bases, there was a span of 3 bases. CDR3 size: 12 residues.

Only a few counts were recorded for this clonotype. The genes are TRBV10-2 and TRBJ1-5, with a tentative D call TRBD1 (5 bases). The CDR3 has 14 amino acids. V was cut by 0 bases and J by 2 bases, with 5 bases left in between. Germline loops: CDR1 WSHSY, CDR2 SAAADI. The CDR3 bases are TGCGCCAGCAGTGAGTCAGGGGGCAATCAGCCCCAGCATTTT. It is translated as CASSESGGNQPQHF.

The rearrangement joins TRBV6-1 to TRBJ1-1; D not certain. The CDR3 loop spans 11 amino acids. Trimming took 8 bases from V and 8 from J, leaving 12 bases between them. Germline V gene data show CDR1 as MNHNS and CDR2 as SASEGT. The CDR3 DNA reads TGTGCCAGCGGACGGAAAGGGGAAGCTTTCTTT. The encoded protein is CASGRKGEAFF.

For the CDR3, the DNA is TGCAGCGCACGTCTGGACACTGAAGCTTTCTTT. Translated, it gives CSARLDTEAFF. This sequence joins TRBV29-1 and TRBJ1-1; no clear D gene. Deletions cut 7 bases from V and 3 bases from J, with 9 bases between. The length of the CDR3 is 11 residues. CDR1 and CDR2 from the germline V gene are SQVTM and ANQGSEA.

V and J are TRBV10-3 and TRBJ1-2, with TRBD1 identical over 7 bases. The CDR3 extends over 14 amino acids. J was trimmed by 0 bases and V by 11 bases; bases with no gene match: 9. Germline V lookup: CDR1 ENHRY, CDR2 SYGVKD. CDR3 residues: CASEGTATNYGYTF. DNA of the CDR3: TGTGCCTCGGAGGGGACAGCTACTAACTATGGCTACACCTTC.

V gene TRBV7-2 combines with J gene TRBJ2-3; no firm D call. The CDR3 is made up of 14 amino acids. Germline V gene lookup returns CDR1 SGHTA and CDR2 FQGNSA. Trimming cost V 1 base and J 2 bases, with 7 bases left between them. In nucleotides, the CDR3 is TGTGCCAGCAGCTTAGGCTTCGACACAGATACGCAGTATTTT. Residues: CASSLGFDTDTQYF.

As concerns this clonotype: A read error may account for a junction end that differs from germline. The chain has TRBV7-7 and TRBJ2-7; tentatively, D is TRBD1 or TRBD2 (5 bases each). Germline assignment: CDR1 SSHAT and CDR2 FNYEAQ (reference sequence). CDR3 size: 14 residues. This chain's CDR3 is CASSLTVGAYEQYF. The CDR3 coding sequence is TGTGCTAGCAGCTTAACTGTCGGGGCGTACGAGCAGTACTTC.

There are a few counts of this clonotype. The V gene is TRBV11-2, the J gene TRBJ2-7, with TRBD1 matching 7 bases. CDR1 SGHAT and CDR2 FQNNGV come from the germline V gene. V trimming: 6 bases; J trimming: 4 bases; junction bases outside the gene matches: 15. The CDR3 is made up of 16 amino acids. CDR3 in amino acids: CASRSPAAGGFYEQYF. For the CDR3, the DNA is TGTGCCAGCAGATCCCCCGCGGCAGGGGGTTTTTACGAGCAGTACTTC.

V usage is TRBV11-1 and J usage is TRBJ2-4; 9 nucleotides line up with TRBD2. The CDR3 runs to 16 residues. V shed 5 bases and J 0 bases; nucleotides not matched to a gene: 5. Looked up from germline, CDR1 is SGHAT and CDR2 is FQDESV (reference sequence). The CDR3 here is CASSLGLASAKNIQYF. CDR3 bases: TGTGCCAGCAGCCTTGGACTAGCGTCAGCCAAAAACATTCAGTACTTC.

A few counts support this clonotype. The chain has TRBV20-1 and TRBJ2-2, with D hard to call. The CDR3 is 12 residues long. Trimming stripped 3 bases from V and 2 bases from J, with 4 bases between. Germline V gene lookup returns CDR1 DFQATT and CDR2 SNEGSKA (reference sequence). In nucleotides, the CDR3 is TGCAGTGCTAGGAGTAACACCGGGGAGCTGTTTTTT. Translated: CSARSNTGELFF.

CDR3 sequence reads: CSAVRGGETQYF. CDR3 coding DNA: TGCAGTGCTGTCAGGGGCGGGGAGACCCAGTACTTC. This chain connects TRBV20-1 to TRBJ2-5, with D tentatively TRBD1 (6 bases). Trimming removed 5 bases from V and 5 bases from J, with 12 bases in between. The CDR3 spans 12 residues. The germline gives CDR1 DFQATT, CDR2 SNEGSKA (reference sequence).

The chain recombines TRBV15 with TRBJ2-2; D is perhaps TRBD2 (6 bases). The CDR3 contains 14 residues. Germline V gives CDR1 LNHNV, CDR2 YYDKDF (reference sequence). V was clipped by 3 bases and J by 1 base, with 6 bases between them. This chain's CDR3 is CATSRGGNTGELFF. The DNA for the CDR3 is TGTGCCACCAGCAGGGGGGGGAACACCGGGGAGCTGTTTTTT.

J is TRBJ2-2 and V is TRBV7-3, with 7 bases lining up with TRBD2. V was clipped by 4 bases and J by 5 bases; unmatched bases: 13. Germline-derived CDR1 and CDR2 are SGHTA and FQGTGA. This CDR3 region has 17 residues. The CDR3 DNA reads as TGTGCCAGCAGCTCCTCCCCGGCGGGAGTGCGAACCGGGGAGCTGTTTTTT. It is translated as CASSSSPAGVRTGELFF.

V gene TRBV7-2 combines with J gene TRBJ1-2, with 9 bases that match TRBD1. CDR1 and CDR2 from the germline V gene are SGHTA and FQGNSA. There are 14 residues in the CDR3. V was clipped by 2 bases and J by 8 bases; unmatched bases: 6. The CDR3 reads CASSLPTGGRGYTF. The CDR3 DNA sequence: TGTGCCAGCAGCTTACCCACAGGGGGCAGAGGCTACACCTTC.

This sequence joins TRBV2 and TRBJ1-1; maybe TRBD1 (5 bases). V shed 6 bases and J shed 0 bases, with 20 bases lying between them. The CDR3 extends over 17 amino acids. Germline loops: CDR1 SNHLY, CDR2 FYNNEI. The CDR3 spells CASRITGGPALNTEAFF. The CDR3 coding sequence is TGTGCCAGCAGAATAACAGGAGGACCTGCTTTGAACACTGAAGCTTTCTTT.

This clonotype was detected only a few times. The chain is built from TRBV6-2 or TRBV6-3 and TRBJ2-2, with D possibly TRBD2 on 6 matching bases. Germline assignment: CDR1 MNHEY and CDR2 SVGEGT. The ends were cut back, 5 bases at V and 6 bases at J, with 16 bases in the middle. This CDR3 is built from 15 residues. This chain's CDR3 is CASSRGTLASGELFF. In DNA form, the CDR3 reads TGTGCCAGCAGTCGCGGGACCTTGGCGTCCGGGGAGCTGTTTTTT.

The chain links TRBV6-2 or TRBV6-3 to TRBJ2-7; possible D gene TRBD2, 6 bases. From germline, CDR1 is MNHEY and CDR2 SVGEGT. There are 14 residues in the CDR3. Trimming stripped 6 bases from V and 0 bases from J, with 12 bases between. The CDR3 region is CASSHGTASYEQYF. CDR3 DNA: TGTGCCAGCAGCCATGGGACTGCCTCCTACGAGCAGTACTTC.

This clonotype was detected only a few times. The chain links TRBV7-2 to TRBJ2-1, with unresolved D. The ends were cut back, 0 bases at V and 1 base at J, with 7 bases in the middle. The CDR3 runs 15 residues. CDR1 and CDR2 from the germline V gene are SGHTA and FQGNSA. The CDR3 protein is CASSLAYVSYNEQFF. The CDR3 DNA is TGTGCCAGCAGCTTAGCGTACGTATCCTACAATGAGCAGTTCTTC.

V gene TRBV5-4 combines with J gene TRBJ2-5; 8 bases align to TRBD2. Germline V gene data show CDR1 as SGHNT and CDR2 as YYREEE (reference sequence). V lost 3 bases, J lost 1 base, and 5 bases stayed unmatched. This CDR3 has 15 residues. The CDR3 DNA is TGTGCCAGCAGCTCTAGCGGGTGGGGCCAAGAGACCCAGTACTTC. The encoded protein is CASSSSGWGQETQYF. The whole variable domain, filled in from reference TRBV5-4 and TRBJ2-5, reads ETGVTQSPTHLIKTRGQQVTLRCSSQSGHNTVSWYQQALGQGPQFIFQYYREEENGRGNFPPRFSGLQFPNYSSELNVNALELDDSALYLCASSSSGWGQETQYFGPGTRLLVL.

The rearrangement links TRBV4-2 to TRBJ1-1; D is ambiguous. The CDR3 totals 14 residues. The germline V gene has CDR1 LGHNA and CDR2 YNFKEQ. The V and J ends lost 0 bases and 5 bases respectively, with 10 bases between them. The CDR3 spells CASSQDPGATEAFF. CDR3 sequence (DNA): TGTGCCAGCAGCCAAGATCCAGGAGCGACTGAAGCTTTCTTT.

The genes are TRBV10-3 and TRBJ1-4; tentatively, D is TRBD1 (6 bases). CDR1 and CDR2 (germline): ENHRY, SYGVKD. Trimming cost V 10 bases and J 5 bases, with 11 bases left between them. The CDR3 has 12 residues. CDR3 amino acids: CATGQMNEKLFF. The CDR3 DNA follows: TGTGCCACTGGACAGATGAATGAAAAACTGTTTTTT.